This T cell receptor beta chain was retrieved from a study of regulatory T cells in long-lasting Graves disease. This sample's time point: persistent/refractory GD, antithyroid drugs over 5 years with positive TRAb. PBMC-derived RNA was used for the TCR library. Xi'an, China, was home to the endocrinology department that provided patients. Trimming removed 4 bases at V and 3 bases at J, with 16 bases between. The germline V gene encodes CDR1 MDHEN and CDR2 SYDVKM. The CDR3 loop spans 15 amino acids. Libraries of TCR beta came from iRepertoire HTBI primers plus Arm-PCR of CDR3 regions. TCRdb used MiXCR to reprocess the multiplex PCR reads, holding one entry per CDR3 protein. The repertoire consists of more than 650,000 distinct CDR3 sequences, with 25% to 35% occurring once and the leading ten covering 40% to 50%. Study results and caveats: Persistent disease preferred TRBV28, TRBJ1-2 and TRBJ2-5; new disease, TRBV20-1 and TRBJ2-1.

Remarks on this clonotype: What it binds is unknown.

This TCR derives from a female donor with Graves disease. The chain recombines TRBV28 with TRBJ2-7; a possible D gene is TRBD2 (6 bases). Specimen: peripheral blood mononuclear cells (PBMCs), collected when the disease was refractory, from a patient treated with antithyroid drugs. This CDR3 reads CASSSIPGLNYEQYF. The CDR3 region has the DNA TGTGCCAGCAGTTCGATTCCGGGACTGAACTACGAGCAGTACTTC.